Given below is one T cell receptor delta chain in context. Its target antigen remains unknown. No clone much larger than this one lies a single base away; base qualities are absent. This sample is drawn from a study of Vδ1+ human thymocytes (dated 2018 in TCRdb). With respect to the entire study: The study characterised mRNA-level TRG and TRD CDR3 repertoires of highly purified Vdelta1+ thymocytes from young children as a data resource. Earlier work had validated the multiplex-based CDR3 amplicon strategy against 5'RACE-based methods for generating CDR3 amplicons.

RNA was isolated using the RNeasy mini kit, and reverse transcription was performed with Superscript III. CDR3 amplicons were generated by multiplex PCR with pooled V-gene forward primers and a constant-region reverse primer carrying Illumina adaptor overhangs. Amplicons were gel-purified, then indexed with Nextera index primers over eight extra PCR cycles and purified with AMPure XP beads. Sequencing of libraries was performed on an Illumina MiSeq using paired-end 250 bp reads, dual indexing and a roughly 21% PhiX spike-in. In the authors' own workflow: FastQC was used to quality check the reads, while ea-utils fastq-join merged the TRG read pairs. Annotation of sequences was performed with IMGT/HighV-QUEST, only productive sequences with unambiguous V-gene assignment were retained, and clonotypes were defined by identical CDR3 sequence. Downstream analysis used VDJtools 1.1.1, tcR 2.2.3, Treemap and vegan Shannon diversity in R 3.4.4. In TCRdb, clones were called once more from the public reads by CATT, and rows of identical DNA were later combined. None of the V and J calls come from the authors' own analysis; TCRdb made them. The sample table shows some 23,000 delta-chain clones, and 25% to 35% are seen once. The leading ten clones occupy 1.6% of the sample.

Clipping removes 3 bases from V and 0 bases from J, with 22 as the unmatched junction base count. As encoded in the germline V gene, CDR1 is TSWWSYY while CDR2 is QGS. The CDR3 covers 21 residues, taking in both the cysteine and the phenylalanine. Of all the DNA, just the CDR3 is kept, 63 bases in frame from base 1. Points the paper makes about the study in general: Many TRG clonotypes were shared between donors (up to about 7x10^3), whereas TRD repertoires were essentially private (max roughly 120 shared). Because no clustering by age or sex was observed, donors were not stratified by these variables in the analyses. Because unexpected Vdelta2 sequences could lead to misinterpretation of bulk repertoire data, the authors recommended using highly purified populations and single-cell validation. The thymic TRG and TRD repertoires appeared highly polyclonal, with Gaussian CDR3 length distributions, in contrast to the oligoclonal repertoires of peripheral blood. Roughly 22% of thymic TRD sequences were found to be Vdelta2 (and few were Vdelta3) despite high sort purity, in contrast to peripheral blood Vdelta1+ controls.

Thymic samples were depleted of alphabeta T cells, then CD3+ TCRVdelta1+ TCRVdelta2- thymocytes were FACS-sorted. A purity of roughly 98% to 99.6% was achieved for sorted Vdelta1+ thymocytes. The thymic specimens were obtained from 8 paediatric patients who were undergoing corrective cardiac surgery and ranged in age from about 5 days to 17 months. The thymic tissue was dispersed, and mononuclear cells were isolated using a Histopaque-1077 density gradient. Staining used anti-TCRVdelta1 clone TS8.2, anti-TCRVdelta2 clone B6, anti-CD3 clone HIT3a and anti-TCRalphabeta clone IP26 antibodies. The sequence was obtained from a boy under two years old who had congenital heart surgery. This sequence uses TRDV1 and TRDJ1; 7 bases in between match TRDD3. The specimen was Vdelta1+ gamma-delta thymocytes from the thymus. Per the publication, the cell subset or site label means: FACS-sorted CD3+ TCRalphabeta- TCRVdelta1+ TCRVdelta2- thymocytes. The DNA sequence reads TGTGCTCTTGGGGACCCCCCTACGTCAACAACTGGGGTAAGGTACACCGATAAACTCATCTTT. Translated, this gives CALGDPPTSTTGVRYTDKLIF.